These 7 T cell receptor beta chains came from one sample sequenced in a study of sequential checkpoint blockade in melanoma. As to treatment: randomized to nivolumab then ipilimumab (arm A) or the reverse (arm B). Only in-frame clones appear in the TCRdb table, and some are missing; sequencing was by immunoSEQ multiplex PCR. The data contain roughly 12,000 clones, roughly 79% of them singletons. The sequencing used CD8+ T cells sorted from blood (inferred from file names), collected from a patient given nivolumab and ipilimumab in sequence. These receptors all stem from a human donor with melanoma.

The rearrangement joins TRBV9 to TRBJ1-2; tentative D call: TRBD1 (5 bases). Germline CDR1 and CDR2: SGDLS and YYNGEE. Trimming stripped 4 bases from V and 6 bases from J, with 22 bases between. The CDR3 loop spans 16 amino acids. The CDR3: CASSLRGTLRVDGYTF. DNA of the CDR3: TGTGCCAGCAGCTTACGCGGGACCCTAAGGGTGGATGGCTACACCTTC.

This sequence joins TRBV10-3 and TRBJ1-2; 8 bases line up with TRBD1. The CDR3 runs 15 residues. CDR1 and CDR2 from the germline V gene are ENHRY and SYGVKD. The ends lost 4 bases at V and 0 bases at J; junction bases unmatched: 4. The CDR3 DNA is TGTGCCATCAGTGGGGACAGGACGTCTAACTATGGCTACACCTTC. Its protein is CAISGDRTSNYGYTF.

The chain is built from TRBV5-4 and TRBJ1-1; D may be TRBD1 (5 bases). Germline V gives CDR1 SGHNT, CDR2 YYREEE (reference sequence). The CDR3 consists of 16 residues. V was pared by 2 bases and J by 0 bases, with 14 bases between. The CDR3 region has the DNA TGTGCCAGCAGCTTAGGGCAGGGAATCATGAACACTGAAGCTTTCTTT. Translation: CASSLGQGIMNTEAFF.

The rearrangement uses TRBV27 and TRBJ2-7, with D tentatively TRBD1 (6 bases). The CDR3 is 15 amino acids. Deletions cut 6 bases from V and 2 bases from J, with 17 bases between. The V gene's germline CDR1 is MNHEY and CDR2 SMNVEV (reference sequence). In DNA, the CDR3 is TGTGCCAGCAGGGTAACTCCCGGACAGACCTACGAGCAGTACTTC. Residues: CASRVTPGQTYEQYF.

This chain joins TRBV28 and TRBJ2-2; 9 bases agree with TRBD1. This CDR3 is 17 amino acids long. Germline CDR1 is MDHEN and CDR2 is SYDVKM. J was trimmed by 5 bases and V by 2 bases; bases with no gene match: 9. The CDR3 coding sequence is TGTGCCAGCAGTTTAAAAGGGACAGGGTGGAGGACCGGGGAGCTGTTTTTT. This codes for CASSLKGTGWRTGELFF.

The gene calls are TRBV11-3 and TRBJ2-7; a possible D gene is TRBD2 (6 bases). Germline V gene data show CDR1 as SGHNT and CDR2 as YENEEA. V was cut by 4 bases and J by 3 bases, with 10 bases left in between. CDR3 length equals 13 residues. The chain's CDR3 is CASSSRTNYEQYF. CDR3 bases: TGTGCCAGCAGCTCGAGGACTAACTACGAGCAGTACTTC.

This clone is a singleton in its sample. The chain couples TRBV29-1 to TRBJ2-3, with a weak D call TRBD2 (5 bases). The CDR3 sequence is 15 residues long. Between the trimmed V and J ends, which lost 7 bases and 2 bases, there was a span of 19 bases. In germline, CDR1 is SQVTM, CDR2 ANQGSEA. The CDR3 loop reads CSATLRGSFTDTQYF. The CDR3 DNA follows: TGCAGCGCCACCTTACGCGGGTCCTTCACAGATACGCAGTATTTT.